Listed below are T cell receptor beta chains from one sample, sequenced in a study of cytomegalovirus exposure and HLA in healthy donors. TCRdb's copy holds only in-frame clones and misses some; the assay was immunoSEQ multiplex PCR. The table records some 120,000 clones, around 80% of them present only once. The sample comprised PBMCs. The receptors derive from a man between 25 and 39 years old in good health and CMV-seropositive. Both conserved end residues are part of each CDR3. Fields, in order: CDR3 protein, V gene, D gene, CDR3 length. D genes are given only for firm matches.

CATSSERYSGALAFF TRBV15 - 15
CASSYSVGYYYEQYF TRBV6-6 - 15
CASSDEGRPHYNEQFF TRBV2 - 16
CASSVNGGYTEAFF TRBV6-5 - 14
CASSQVAGSRETQYF TRBV4-1 - 15
CASSQVAHYEQYF TRBV14 - 13
CAISEWDRAGSGANVLTF TRBV10-3 TRBD1 18
CASSQDTELNIQYF TRBV4-3 - 14
CSVEMVPSGRHYEQYF TRBV29-1 TRBD2 16
CSVGTREQYF TRBV29-1 - 10
CASSVTGGGTEAFF TRBV9 TRBD1 14
CASRGRLGSPTEAFF TRBV19 - 15
CSAIAEGGYTF TRBV20-1 - 11
CASSPRGTVGNTIYF TRBV11-2 - 15
CASSPRQGGPEKLFF TRBV18 TRBD1 15
CAISEDRASQPQHF TRBV10-3 TRBD1 14
CASSQETQGGDYEQYF TRBV4-2 - 16
CASSLGSGSLEQFF TRBV7-3 TRBD2 14
CASSLSPGVAEQYF TRBV27 - 14
CASSLVGGLDPYF TRBV7-9 TRBD2 13
CAISDVTRETQYF TRBV10-3 - 13
CASSLEGQGFDEQYF TRBV5-1 TRBD1 15
CASSQDSASSGGFYEQYF TRBV4-2 TRBD2 18
CASSLDQGLNNEQFF TRBV11-2 - 15
CASSQLQGGTEAFF TRBV4-1 TRBD1 14
CASSPDGRSNQPQHF TRBV7-8 - 15
CAWSVNRDRRRETQYF TRBV30 TRBD1 16
CASSLTPHRGMNTEAFF TRBV5-6 TRBD1 17
CAWSLGLAAYEQYF TRBV30 TRBD2 14
CASSLAFNTEAFF TRBV27 - 13
CASSSRARGNEQFF TRBV6-6 - 14
CASSDLGPETQYF TRBV7-9 - 13
CASSQRLGETQYF TRBV5-8 - 13
CASSRHPKGDSYEQYF TRBV4-3 TRBD1 16
CASSLGLMNRFRGYTEAFF TRBV28 - 19